This T cell receptor beta chain was retrieved from a study of blood T cell repertoires in COVID-19. Study context: Acute-phase and convalescent COVID-19 samples originated in the United States, Italy and Spain. Sources were T cells, B-cell-depleted T cells, or PBMCs; the material itself was cDNA or gDNA.

In its sample, this clone was seen a few times. Authors' data handling: Using reference gene primer amplification, nucleated cell counts were estimated. Repertoires were generated with immunoSEQ multiplex PCR, while TCRdb's copy carries only in-frame clones and drops some. V, J and clone size are those of that table, while D and trimming were read from the DNA. The sample lists around 380,000 clones, 81% seen once, with 1.1% in the top ten. The CDR3 extends over 16 amino acids. Per germline, CDR1 MNHEY and CDR2 SMNVEV (reference sequence). The V gene end was trimmed by 6 bases and the J gene end by 0 bases; junction bases not matched to a gene: 6.

The receptor comes from a human donor with acute or convalescent COVID-19. The donor label of this sample is uncertain. The chain uses TRBV27 and TRBJ1-3; 9 bases match TRBD1. The sequencing input was peripheral blood. CDR3 region: CASSPGTGTSGNTIYF. CDR3 nucleotides: TGTGCCAGCAGCCCCGGGACAGGGACCTCTGGAAACACCATATATTTT.